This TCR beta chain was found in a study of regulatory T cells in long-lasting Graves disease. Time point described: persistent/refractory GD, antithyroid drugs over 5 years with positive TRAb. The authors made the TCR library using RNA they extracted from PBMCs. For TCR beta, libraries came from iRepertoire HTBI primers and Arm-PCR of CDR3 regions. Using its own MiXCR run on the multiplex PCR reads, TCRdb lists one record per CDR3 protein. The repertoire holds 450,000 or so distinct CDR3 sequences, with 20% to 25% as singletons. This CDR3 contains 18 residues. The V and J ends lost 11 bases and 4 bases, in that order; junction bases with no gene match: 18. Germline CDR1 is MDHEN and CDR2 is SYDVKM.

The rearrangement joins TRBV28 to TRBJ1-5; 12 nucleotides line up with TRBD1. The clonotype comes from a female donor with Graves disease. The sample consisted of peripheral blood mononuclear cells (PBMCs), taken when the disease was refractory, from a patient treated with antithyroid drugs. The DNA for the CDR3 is TGTGCCGCAAAGACCCGGGACAGGGGGCTTGATAGTAATCAGCCCCAGCATTTT. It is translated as CAAKTRDRGLDSNQPQHF.